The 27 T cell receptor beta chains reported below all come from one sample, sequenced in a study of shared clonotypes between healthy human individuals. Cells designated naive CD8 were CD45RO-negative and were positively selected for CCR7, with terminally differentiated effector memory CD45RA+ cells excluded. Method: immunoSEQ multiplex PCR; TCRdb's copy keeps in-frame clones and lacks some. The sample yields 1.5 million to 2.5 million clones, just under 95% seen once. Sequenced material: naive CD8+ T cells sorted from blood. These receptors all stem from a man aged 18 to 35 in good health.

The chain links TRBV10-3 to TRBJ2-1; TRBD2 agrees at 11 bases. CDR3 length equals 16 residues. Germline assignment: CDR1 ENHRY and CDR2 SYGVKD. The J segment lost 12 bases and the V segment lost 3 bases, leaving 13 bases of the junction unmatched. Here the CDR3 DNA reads TGTGCCATCAGTGACCAGCCGGGACTAGCGGTCATAGGGCAGTTCTTC. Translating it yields CAISDQPGLAVIGQFF.

The CDR3 nucleotides are TGTGCCAGCAGTTTTCAGGACGAGTCCTACGAGCAGTACTTC. It translates to CASSFQDESYEQYF. The rearrangement joins TRBV7-9 to TRBJ2-7; the D is unclear. CDR1 and CDR2 from the germline V gene are SEHNR and FQNEAQ (reference sequence). The CDR3 covers 14 residues. V lost 6 bases and J lost 1, with 13 bases in between.

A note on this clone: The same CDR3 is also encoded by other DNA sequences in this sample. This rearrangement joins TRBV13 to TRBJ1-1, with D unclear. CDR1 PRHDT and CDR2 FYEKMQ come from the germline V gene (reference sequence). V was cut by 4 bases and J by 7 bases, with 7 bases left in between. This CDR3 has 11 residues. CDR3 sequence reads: CASSSTGEAFF. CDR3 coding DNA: TGTGCCAGCAGCTCGACCGGTGAAGCTTTCTTT.

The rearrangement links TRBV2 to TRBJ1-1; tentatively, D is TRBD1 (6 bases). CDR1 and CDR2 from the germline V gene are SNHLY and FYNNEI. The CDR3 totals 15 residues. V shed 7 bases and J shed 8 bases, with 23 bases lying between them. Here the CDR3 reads CASNQWAGDQSEAFF. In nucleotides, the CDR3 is TGTGCCAGCAACCAATGGGCAGGGGATCAGTCAGAAGCTTTCTTT.

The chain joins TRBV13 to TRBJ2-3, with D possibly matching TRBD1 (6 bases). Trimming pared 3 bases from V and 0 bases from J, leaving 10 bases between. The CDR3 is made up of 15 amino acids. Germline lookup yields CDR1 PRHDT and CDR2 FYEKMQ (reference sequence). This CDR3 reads CASSLRGLSTDTQYF. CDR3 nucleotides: TGTGCCAGCAGCTTGAGGGGGTTGAGCACAGATACGCAGTATTTT.

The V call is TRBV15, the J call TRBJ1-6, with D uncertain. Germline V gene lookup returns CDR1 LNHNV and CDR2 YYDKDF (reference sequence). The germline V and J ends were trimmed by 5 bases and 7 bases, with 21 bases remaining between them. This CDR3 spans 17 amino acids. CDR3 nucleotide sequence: TGTGCCACCAGCGGAGCTTTTGAGACGGGGATCAATTCACCCCTCCACTTT. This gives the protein CATSGAFETGINSPLHF. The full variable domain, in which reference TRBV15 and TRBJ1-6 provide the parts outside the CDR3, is DAMVIQNPRYQVTQFGKPVTLSCSQTLNHNVMYWYQQKSSQAPKLLFHYYDKDFNNEADTPDNFQSRRPNTSFCFLDIRSPGLGDTAMYLCATSGAFETGINSPLHFGNGTRLTVT.

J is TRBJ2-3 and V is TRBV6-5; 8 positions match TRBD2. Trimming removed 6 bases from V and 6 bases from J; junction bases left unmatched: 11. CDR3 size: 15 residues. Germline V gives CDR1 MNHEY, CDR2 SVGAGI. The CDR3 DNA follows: TGTGCCAGCAGCCTACTAGCGGAAGCCCCGGATACGCAGTATTTT. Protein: CASSLLAEAPDTQYF.

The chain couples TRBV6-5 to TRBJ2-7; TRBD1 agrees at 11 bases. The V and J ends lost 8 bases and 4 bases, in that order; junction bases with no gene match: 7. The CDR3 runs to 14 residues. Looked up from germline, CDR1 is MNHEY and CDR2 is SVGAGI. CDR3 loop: CASASGTGGYEQYF. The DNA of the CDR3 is TGTGCCAGCGCCTCCGGGACAGGGGGTTACGAGCAGTACTTC.

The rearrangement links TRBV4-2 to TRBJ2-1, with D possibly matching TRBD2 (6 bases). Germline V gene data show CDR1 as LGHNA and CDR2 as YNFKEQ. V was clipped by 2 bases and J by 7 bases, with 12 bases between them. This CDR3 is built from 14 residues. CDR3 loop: CASSQLYGRNEQFF. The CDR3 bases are TGTGCCAGCAGCCAATTGTATGGGAGGAATGAGCAGTTCTTC.

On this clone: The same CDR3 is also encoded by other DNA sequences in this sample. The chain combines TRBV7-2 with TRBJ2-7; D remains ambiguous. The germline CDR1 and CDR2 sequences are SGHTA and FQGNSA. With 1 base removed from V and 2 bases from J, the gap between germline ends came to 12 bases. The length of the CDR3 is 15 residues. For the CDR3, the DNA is TGTGCCAGCAGCTTAGGGGGTGGCGGCACCTACGAGCAGTACTTC. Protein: CASSLGGGGTYEQYF.

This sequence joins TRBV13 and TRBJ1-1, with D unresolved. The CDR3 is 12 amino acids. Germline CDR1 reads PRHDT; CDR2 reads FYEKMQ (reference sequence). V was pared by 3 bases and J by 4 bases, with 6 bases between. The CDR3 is CASSFLSTEAFF. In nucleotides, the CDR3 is TGTGCCAGCAGCTTCCTGAGCACTGAAGCTTTCTTT. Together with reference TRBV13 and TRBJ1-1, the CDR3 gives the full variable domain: AAGVIQSPRHLIKEKRETATLKCYPIPRHDTVYWYQQGPGQDPQFLISFYEKMQSDKGSIPDRFSAQQFSDYHSELNMSSLELGDSALYFCASSFLSTEAFFGQGTRLTVV.

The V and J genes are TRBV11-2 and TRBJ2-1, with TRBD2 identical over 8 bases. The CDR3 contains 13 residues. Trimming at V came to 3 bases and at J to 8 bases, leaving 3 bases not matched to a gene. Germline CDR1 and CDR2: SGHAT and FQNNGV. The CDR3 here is CASSFGGLDEQFF. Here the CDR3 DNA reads TGTGCCAGCAGCTTTGGGGGACTAGATGAGCAGTTCTTC.

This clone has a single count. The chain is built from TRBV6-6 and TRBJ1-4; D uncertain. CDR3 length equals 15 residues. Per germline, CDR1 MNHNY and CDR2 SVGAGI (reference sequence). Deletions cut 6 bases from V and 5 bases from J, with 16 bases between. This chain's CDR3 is CASRALGGPNEKLFF. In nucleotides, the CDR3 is TGTGCCAGCAGGGCTCTAGGAGGACCCAATGAAAAACTGTTTTTT.

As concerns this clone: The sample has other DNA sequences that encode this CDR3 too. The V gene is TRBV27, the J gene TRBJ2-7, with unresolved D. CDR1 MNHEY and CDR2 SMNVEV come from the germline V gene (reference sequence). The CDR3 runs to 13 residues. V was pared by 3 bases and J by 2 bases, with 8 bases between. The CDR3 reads CASSLGVAYEQYF. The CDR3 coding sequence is TGTGCCAGCAGTTTGGGCGTTGCCTACGAGCAGTACTTC.

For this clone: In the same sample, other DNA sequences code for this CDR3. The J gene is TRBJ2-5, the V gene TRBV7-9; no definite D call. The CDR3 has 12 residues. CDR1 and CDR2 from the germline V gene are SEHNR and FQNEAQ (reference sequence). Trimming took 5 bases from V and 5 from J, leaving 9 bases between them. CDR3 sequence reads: CASSLQQETQYF. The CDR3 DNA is TGTGCCAGCAGCCTCCAGCAGGAGACCCAGTACTTC.

The CDR3 DNA reads as TGTGCCAGCAGCGTAGAGGCAGGTGATCAAGGAAACACCATATATTTT. It specifies CASSVEAGDQGNTIYF. This chain joins TRBV9 and TRBJ1-3; D gene ambiguous. The CDR3 is 16 amino acids. The germline CDR1 and CDR2 sequences are SGDLS and YYNGEE. The V gene lost 0 bases and the J gene lost 4 bases, with 14 bases spanning the gap.

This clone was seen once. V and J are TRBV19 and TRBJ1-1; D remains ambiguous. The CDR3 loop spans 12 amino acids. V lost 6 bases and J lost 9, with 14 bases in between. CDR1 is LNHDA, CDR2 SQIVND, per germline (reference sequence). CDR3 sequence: CASRLGGRKAFF. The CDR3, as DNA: TGTGCCAGTAGACTTGGTGGCAGAAAAGCTTTCTTT.

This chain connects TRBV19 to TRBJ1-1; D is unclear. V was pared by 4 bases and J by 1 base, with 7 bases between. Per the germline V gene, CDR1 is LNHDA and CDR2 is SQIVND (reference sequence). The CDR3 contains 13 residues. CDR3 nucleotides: TGTGCCAGTAGTAATAGCCCGAACACTGAAGCTTTCTTT. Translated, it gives CASSNSPNTEAFF.

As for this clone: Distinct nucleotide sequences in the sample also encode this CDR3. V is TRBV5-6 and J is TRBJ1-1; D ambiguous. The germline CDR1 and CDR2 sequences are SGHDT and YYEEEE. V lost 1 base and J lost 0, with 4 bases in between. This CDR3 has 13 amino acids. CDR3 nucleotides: TGTGCCAGCAGCTTGTTGATGAACACTGAAGCTTTCTTT. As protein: CASSLLMNTEAFF.

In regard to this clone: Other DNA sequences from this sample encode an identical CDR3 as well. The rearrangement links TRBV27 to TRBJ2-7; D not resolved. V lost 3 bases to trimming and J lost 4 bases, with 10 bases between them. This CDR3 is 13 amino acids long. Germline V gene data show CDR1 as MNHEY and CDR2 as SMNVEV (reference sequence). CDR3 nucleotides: TGTGCCAGCAGTTTCCGTGAAGGGTACGAGCAGTACTTC. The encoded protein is CASSFREGYEQYF.

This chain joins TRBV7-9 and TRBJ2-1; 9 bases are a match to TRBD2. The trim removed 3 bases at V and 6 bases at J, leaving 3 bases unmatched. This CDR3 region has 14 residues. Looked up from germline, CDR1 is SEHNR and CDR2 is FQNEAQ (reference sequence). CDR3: CASSFSGSLNEQFF. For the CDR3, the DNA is TGTGCCAGCAGCTTTAGCGGGAGCCTCAATGAGCAGTTCTTC. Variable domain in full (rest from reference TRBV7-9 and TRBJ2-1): DTGVSQNPRHKITKRGQNVTFRCDPISEHNRLYWYRQTLGQGPEFLTYFQNEAQLEKSRLLSDRFSAERPKGSFSTLEIQRTEQGDSAMYLCASSFSGSLNEQFFGPGTRLTVL.

CDR3 nucleotides: TGCGCCAGCAGCTTGGGGACAGGGGCTGAGTTGAGCGGCGTGGAGTATGGCTACACCTTC. Protein sequence: CASSLGTGAELSGVEYGYTF. The chain carries TRBV4-3 and TRBJ1-2, with 10 bases fitting TRBD1. Trimming cost V 5 bases and J 5 bases; bases outside gene matches: 23. This CDR3 spans 20 amino acids. Germline-derived CDR1 and CDR2 are LGHNA and YSLEER.

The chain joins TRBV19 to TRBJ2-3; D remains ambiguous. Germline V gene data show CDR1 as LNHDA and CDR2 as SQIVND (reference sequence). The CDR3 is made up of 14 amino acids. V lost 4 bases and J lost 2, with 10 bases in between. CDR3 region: CASSTLTATDTQYF. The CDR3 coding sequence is TGTGCCAGTAGTACGTTGACGGCCACAGATACGCAGTATTTT.

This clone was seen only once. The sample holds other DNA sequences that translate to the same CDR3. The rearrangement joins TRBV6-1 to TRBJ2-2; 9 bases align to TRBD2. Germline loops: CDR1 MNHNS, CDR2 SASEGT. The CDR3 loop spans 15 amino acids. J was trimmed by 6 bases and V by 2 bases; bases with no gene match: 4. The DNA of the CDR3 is TGTGCCAGCAGTGAACTGGCGGGAGGGGCCGGGGAGCTGTTTTTT. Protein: CASSELAGGAGELFF.

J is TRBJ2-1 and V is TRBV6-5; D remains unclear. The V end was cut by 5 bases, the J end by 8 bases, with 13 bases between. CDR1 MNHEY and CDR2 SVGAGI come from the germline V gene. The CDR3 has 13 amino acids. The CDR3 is CASSQGWGHEQFF. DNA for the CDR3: TGTGCCAGCAGTCAAGGTTGGGGTCATGAGCAGTTCTTC.

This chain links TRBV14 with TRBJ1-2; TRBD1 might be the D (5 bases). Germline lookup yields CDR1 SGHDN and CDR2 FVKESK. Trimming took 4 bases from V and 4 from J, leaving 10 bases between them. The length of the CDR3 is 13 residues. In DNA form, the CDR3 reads TGTGCCAGCAGCCCAGGGAAATCCTATGGCTACACCTTC. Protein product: CASSPGKSYGYTF.

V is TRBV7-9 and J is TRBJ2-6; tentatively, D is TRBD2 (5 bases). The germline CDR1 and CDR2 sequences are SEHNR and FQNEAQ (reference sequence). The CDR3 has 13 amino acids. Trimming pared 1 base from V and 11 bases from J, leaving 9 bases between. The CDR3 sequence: CASSLDGRDVLTF. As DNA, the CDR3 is TGTGCCAGCAGCTTAGATGGGCGGGACGTCCTGACTTTC.